This TCR beta chain was captured by sequencing in a study of blood T cell repertoires in COVID-19. Study-level information: Acute and convalescent COVID-19 samples came from the United States, Italy and Spain. Sources were T cells, B-cell-depleted T cells, or PBMCs; the material itself was cDNA or gDNA.

Original analysis: Amplifying reference gene primers gave estimates of nucleated cell counts. TCRdb's table, derived via immunoSEQ multiplex PCR, lists solely in-frame clones and lacks some. V and J calls plus clone size are reproduced from that table; the DNA served to infer D and trimming. Of under 250,000 clones listed, roughly 80% were seen once; the top ten hold more than 4.5%. CDR3 length: 15 amino acids. CDR1 and CDR2 (germline): MGHRA, YSYEKL. The V end lost 0 bases, the J end lost 11 bases, and 17 bases lay between the germline ends. A COVID-19 case was met by exposed participants within 2 weeks before study entry.

The specimen sequenced was PBMCs or T cells enriched from blood (not recorded which). This clonotype was sampled from a woman aged 45-60 years who had been exposed to COVID-19. The chain recombines TRBV4-1 with TRBJ1-5; TRBD1 might be the D (5 bases). CDR3 DNA sequence: TGCGCCAGCAGCCAAGAATGGCCTTCACCGGGGGCCCAGCATTTT. This translates into CASSQEWPSPGAQHF.